This T cell receptor beta chain derives from a study of cytomegalovirus exposure and HLA in healthy donors. Profiling relied on immunoSEQ multiplex PCR, and the TCRdb table lists in-frame clones only, not all of them. Of 150,000 to 200,000 clones in the sample, less than 95% were seen once. Looked up from germline, CDR1 is PRHDT and CDR2 is FYEKMQ (reference sequence). The length of the CDR3 is 17 residues. Unmatched junction bases numbered 14, after V lost 1 base and J lost 7 bases. Material for sequencing was PBMCs. This clonotype originated in a woman younger than 30 in good health and CMV-seropositive. The chain employs TRBV13 and TRBJ2-7; 9 bases are shared with TRBD1. The CDR3 DNA sequence: TGTGCCAGCAGCTTAGCCTGGGGACAGGGTGACGTCTCGGAGCAGTACTTC. Residues: CASSLAWGQGDVSEQYF.